This TCR beta chain was sequenced in a study of control samples from healthy donors and cancer patients. TCRdb's copy holds only in-frame clones and misses some; the assay was immunoSEQ multiplex PCR. The sample yields 110,000 to 150,000 clones, approximately 94% seen once. From germline, CDR1 is SEHNR and CDR2 FQNEAQ (reference sequence). The CDR3 totals 16 residues. V was clipped by 7 bases and J by 0 bases; unmatched bases: 9. This TCR was recovered from a middle-aged man in good health. The chain joins TRBV7-9 to TRBJ2-3; TRBD1 aligns across 8 bases. Specimen: blood. The CDR3 region is CASILTGQGSTDTQYF. CDR3 DNA: TGTGCCAGCATTCTCACCGGACAGGGAAGCACAGATACGCAGTATTTT. The complete variable domain, with remaining parts taken from reference TRBV7-9 and TRBJ2-3, reads DTGVSQNPRHKITKRGQNVTFRCDPISEHNRLYWYRQTLGQGPEFLTYFQNEAQLEKSRLLSDRFSAERPKGSFSTLEIQRTEQGDSAMYLCASILTGQGSTDTQYFGPGTRLTVL.